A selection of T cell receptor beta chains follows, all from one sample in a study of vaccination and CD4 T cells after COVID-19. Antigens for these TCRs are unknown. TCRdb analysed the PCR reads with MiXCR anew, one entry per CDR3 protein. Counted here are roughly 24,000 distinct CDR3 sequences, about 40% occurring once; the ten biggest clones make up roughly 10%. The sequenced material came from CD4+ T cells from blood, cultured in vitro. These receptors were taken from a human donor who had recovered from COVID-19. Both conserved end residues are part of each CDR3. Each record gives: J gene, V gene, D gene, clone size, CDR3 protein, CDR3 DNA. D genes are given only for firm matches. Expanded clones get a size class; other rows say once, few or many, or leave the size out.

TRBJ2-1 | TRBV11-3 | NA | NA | CASSLEGDRDEQFF | TGTGCCAGCAGCTTAGAGGGGGATAGAGATGAGCAGTTCTTC
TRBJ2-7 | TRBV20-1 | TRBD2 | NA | CSAPGRTSGTYEQYF | TGCAGTGCTCCGGGAAGGACTAGCGGAACCTACGAGCAGTACTTC
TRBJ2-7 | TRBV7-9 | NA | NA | CASSFGSYEQYF | TGTGCCAGCAGCTTCGGCTCCTACGAGCAGTACTTC
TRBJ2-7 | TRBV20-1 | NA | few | CSAKRTVDYEQYF | TGCAGTGCGAAAAGGACAGTAGACTACGAGCAGTACTTC
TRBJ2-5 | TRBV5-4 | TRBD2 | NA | CASSLGSGRSGETQYF | TGTGCCAGCAGCTTGGGAAGCGGGAGATCGGGGGAGACCCAGTACTTC
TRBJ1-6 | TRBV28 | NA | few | CASSPVSGGSSYNSPLHF | TGTGCCAGCAGTCCCGTGAGTGGGGGGAGTTCCTATAATTCACCCCTCCACTTT
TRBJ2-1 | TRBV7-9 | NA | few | CASTKPFMGGIRPYNEQFF | TGTGCCAGCACGAAACCTTTTATGGGCGGGATCAGACCTTACAATGAGCAGTTCTTC
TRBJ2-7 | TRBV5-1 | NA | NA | CASSPGQRSYEQYF | TGCGCCAGCAGCCCAGGACAGCGCTCCTACGAGCAGTACTTC
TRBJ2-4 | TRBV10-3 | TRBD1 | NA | CAISVGAGQGSVAKNIQYF | TGTGCCATCAGTGTAGGTGCGGGACAGGGGTCGGTCGCCAAAAACATTCAGTACTTC
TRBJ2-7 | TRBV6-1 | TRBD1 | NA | CASSEGTGGRILPYEQHF | TGTGCCAGCAGTGAGGGGACAGGGGGCCGGATCCTCCCTTACGAGCAGCACTTC
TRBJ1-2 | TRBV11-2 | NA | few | CASSTGPGYTF | TGTGCCAGCAGCACCGGACCTGGCTACACCTTC
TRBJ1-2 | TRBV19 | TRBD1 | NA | CASSTDRGLGNYGYTF | TGTGCCAGTAGTACGGACAGGGGGCTAGGAAACTATGGCTACACCTTC
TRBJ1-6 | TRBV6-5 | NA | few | CASSYSGQVRGSPLHF | TGTGCCAGCAGTTACTCGGGGCAGGTGAGGGGATCACCCCTCCACTTT
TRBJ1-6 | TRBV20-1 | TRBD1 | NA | CSAPKLLQGARVYNSPLHF | TGCAGTGCGCCAAAACTCCTCCAGGGGGCGCGGGTTTATAATTCACCCCTCCACTTT
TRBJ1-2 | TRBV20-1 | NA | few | CSAREGALGYTF | TGCAGTGCTAGAGAGGGGGCGTTGGGCTACACCTTC
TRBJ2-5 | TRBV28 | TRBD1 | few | CASHRGRGETQYF | TGTGCCAGCCACAGGGGTCGAGGGGAGACCCAGTACTTC
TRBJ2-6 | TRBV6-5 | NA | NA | CASSYRDAGANVLTF | TGTGCCAGCAGTTACAGGGATGCTGGGGCCAACGTCCTGACTTTC
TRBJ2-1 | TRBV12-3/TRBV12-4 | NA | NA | CASRVRAASSYNEQFF | TGTGCCAGCAGGGTTCGAGCGGCAAGCTCCTACAATGAGCAGTTCTTC
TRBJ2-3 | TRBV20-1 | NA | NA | CSATTQGRTDTQYF | TGCAGTGCTACAACACAGGGAAGGACAGATACGCAGTATTTT
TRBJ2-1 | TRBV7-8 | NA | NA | CASSPWGGGAGDEQFF | TGTGCCAGCAGCCCTTGGGGCGGGGGCGCGGGGGATGAGCAGTTCTTC
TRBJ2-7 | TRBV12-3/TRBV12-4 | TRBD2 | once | CASSRMRLAGAEQYF | TGTGCCAGCAGTCGGATGAGACTAGCGGGAGCCGAGCAGTACTTC
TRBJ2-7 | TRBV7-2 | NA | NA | CASSFTGYDLGGLREQYF | TGTGCCAGCAGCTTCACAGGGTATGATCTCGGGGGATTGAGAGAGCAGTACTTC
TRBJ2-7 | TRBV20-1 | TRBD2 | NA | CSASRPTSGGTYEQYF | TGCAGTGCTAGCCGTCCGACTAGCGGGGGGACCTACGAGCAGTACTTC
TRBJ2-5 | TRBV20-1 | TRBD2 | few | CSANPEREALRETQYF | TGCAGTGCGAACCCCGAGCGGGAGGCGCTTCGGGAGACCCAGTACTTC
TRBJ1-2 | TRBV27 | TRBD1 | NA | CASSPPESGTGVRKNYGYTF | TGTGCCAGCAGTCCCCCGGAGTCCGGGACAGGGGTCAGAAAGAACTATGGCTACACCTTC
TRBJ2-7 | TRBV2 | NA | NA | CASSEVQGYEQYF | TGTGCCAGCAGTGAAGTTCAGGGCTACGAGCAGTACTTC
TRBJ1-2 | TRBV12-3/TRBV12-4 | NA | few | CASSLDFANYGYTF | TGTGCCAGCAGTTTGGACTTTGCTAACTATGGCTACACCTTC
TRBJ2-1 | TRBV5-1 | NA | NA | CASSLDGAPIWFF | TGCGCCAGCAGCTTGGACGGCGCCCCGATTTGGTTCTTC
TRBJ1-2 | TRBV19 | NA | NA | CATGWETGGYTF | TGTGCCACCGGCTGGGAGACGGGCGGCTACACCTTC
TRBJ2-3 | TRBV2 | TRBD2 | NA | CASSRTSGGRIDTQYF | TGTGCCAGCAGTCGGACTAGCGGGGGGCGGATAGATACGCAGTATTTT
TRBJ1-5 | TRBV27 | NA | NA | CASSPNAGPQHF | TGTGCCAGCAGTCCGAATGCGGGGCCCCAGCATTTT
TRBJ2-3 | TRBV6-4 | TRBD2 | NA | CASSDRLAGALDTQYF | TGTGCCAGCAGTGACCGTCTAGCGGGGGCCTTAGATACGCAGTATTTT
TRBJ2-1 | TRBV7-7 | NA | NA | CASSLGQAGNEQFF | TGTGCCAGCAGCTTAGGGCAGGCGGGAAATGAGCAGTTCTTC